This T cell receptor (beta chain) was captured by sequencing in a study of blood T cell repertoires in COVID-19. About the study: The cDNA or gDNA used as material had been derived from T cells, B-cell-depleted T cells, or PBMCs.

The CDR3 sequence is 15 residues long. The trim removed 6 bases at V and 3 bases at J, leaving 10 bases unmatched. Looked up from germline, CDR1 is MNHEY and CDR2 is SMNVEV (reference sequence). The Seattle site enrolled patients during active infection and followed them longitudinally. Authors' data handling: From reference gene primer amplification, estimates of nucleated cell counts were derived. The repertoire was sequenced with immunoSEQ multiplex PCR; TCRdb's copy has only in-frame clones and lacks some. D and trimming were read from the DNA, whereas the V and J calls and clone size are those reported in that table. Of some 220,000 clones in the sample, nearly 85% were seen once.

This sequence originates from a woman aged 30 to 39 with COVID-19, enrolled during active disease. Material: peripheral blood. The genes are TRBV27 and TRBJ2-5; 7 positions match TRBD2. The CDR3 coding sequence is TGTGCCAGCAGGCGGTCGGGGAGGGCTGAAGAGACCCAGTACTTC. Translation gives CASRRSGRAEETQYF.